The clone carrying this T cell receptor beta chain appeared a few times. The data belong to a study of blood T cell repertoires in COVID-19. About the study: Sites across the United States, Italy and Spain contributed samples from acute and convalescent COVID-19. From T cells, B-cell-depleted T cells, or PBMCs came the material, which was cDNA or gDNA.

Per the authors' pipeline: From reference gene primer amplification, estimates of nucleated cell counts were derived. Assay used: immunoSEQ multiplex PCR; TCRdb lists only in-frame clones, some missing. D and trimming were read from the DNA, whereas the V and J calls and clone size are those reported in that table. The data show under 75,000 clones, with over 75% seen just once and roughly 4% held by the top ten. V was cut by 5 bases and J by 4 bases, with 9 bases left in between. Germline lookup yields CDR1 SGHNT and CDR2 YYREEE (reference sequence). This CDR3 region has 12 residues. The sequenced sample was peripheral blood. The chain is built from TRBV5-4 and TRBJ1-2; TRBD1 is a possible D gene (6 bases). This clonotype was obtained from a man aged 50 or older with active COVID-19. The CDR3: CASSSDSYGYTF. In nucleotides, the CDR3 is TGTGCCAGCAGTTCGGACAGCTATGGCTACACCTTC.